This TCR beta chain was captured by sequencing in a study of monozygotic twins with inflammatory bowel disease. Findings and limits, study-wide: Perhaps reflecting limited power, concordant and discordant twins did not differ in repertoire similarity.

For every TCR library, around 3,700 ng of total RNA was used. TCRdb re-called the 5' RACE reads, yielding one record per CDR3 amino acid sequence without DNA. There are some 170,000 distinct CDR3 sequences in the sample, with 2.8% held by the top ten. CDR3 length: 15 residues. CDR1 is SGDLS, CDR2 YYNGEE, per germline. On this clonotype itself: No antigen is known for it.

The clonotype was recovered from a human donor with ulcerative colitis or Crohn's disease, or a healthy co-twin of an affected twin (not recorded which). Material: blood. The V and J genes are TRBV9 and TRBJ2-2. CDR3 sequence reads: CASSVAVGNTGELFF.